Below are 23 T cell receptor beta chains sequenced from a single sample in a study of shared clonotypes between healthy human individuals. Clones were read by immunoSEQ multiplex PCR, and TCRdb kept only the in-frame ones, dropping some. The table includes hundreds of thousands of clones, around 78% detected once. Sequenced: memory CD4+ T cells sorted from blood. The subset denotes: CD45RA-negative fraction. These receptors were obtained from a woman aged 25 to 39 in good health.

This chain connects TRBV28 to TRBJ2-1; a possible D gene is TRBD2 (5 bases). V gave up 6 bases and J gave up 4 bases, with 16 bases separating them. Germline CDR1 MDHEN, CDR2 SYDVKM. The CDR3 is 15 amino acids. CDR3 coding DNA: TGTGCCAGCAGCCCATGGTTGGAGGCATACAATGAGCAGTTCTTC. It is translated as CASSPWLEAYNEQFF.

The V gene is TRBV19, the J gene TRBJ2-1; TRBD2 agrees at 9 bases. Trimming at V came to 8 bases and at J to 5 bases, leaving 19 bases not matched to a gene. CDR1 LNHDA and CDR2 SQIVND come from the germline V gene (reference sequence). The CDR3 is 18 residues long. CDR3 coding DNA: TGTGCCAGTTGCGACATCCTCATAGCGGGAGCGTGCGACAATGAGCAGTTCTTC. It encodes CASCDILIAGACDNEQFF.

The chain recombines TRBV19 with TRBJ2-1, with TRBD1 matching 7 bases. Germline V gene sequence: CDR1 LNHDA, CDR2 SQIVND (reference sequence). Unmatched junction bases numbered 7, after V lost 2 bases and J lost 9 bases. The length of the CDR3 is 14 residues. The CDR3: CASSITGVGAEQFF. Here the CDR3 DNA reads TGTGCCAGTAGTATAACAGGGGTGGGGGCTGAGCAGTTCTTC.

Comments on this clone: At the DNA level, this CDR3 is encoded by other sequences in the same sample as well. The rearrangement joins TRBV9 to TRBJ2-2; possibly TRBD1 for D (7 bases). Germline V gene data show CDR1 as SGDLS and CDR2 as YYNGEE. This CDR3 region has 16 residues. V was pared by 0 bases and J by 2 bases, with 11 bases between. CDR3 sequence reads: CASSVAGGGNTGELFF. Written as DNA, the CDR3 is TGTGCCAGCAGCGTAGCTGGAGGGGGCAACACCGGGGAGCTGTTTTTT.

This sequence joins TRBV27 and TRBJ1-4, with D tentatively TRBD1 (6 bases). Between the trimmed V and J ends, which lost 5 bases and 7 bases, there was a span of 17 bases. This CDR3 comprises 15 residues. Germline V CDR1 and CDR2: MNHEY, SMNVEV (reference sequence). The CDR3 sequence: CASSMDTGGIEKLFF. As DNA, the CDR3 is TGTGCCAGCAGTATGGACACCGGGGGCATTGAAAAACTGTTTTTT.

V usage is TRBV4-1 and J usage is TRBJ1-3; D is ambiguous. The germline gives CDR1 MGHRA, CDR2 YSYEKL. Trimming took 0 bases from V and 0 from J, leaving 9 bases between them. The CDR3 is 16 amino acids. The CDR3 loop is CASSQDPAVSGNTIYF. The DNA of the CDR3 is TGCGCCAGCAGCCAAGATCCGGCGGTCTCTGGAAACACCATATATTTT.

V usage is TRBV25-1 and J usage is TRBJ2-1; D perhaps matches TRBD1 (5 bases). The length of the CDR3 is 17 residues. The V and J ends lost 7 bases and 0 bases respectively, with 19 bases between them. Germline V gene data show CDR1 as MGHDK and CDR2 as SYGVNS. DNA of the CDR3: TGTGCCAGCAATTCCCTTCAGGGCGAGAGCTCCTACAATGAGCAGTTCTTC. This codes for CASNSLQGESSYNEQFF.

This clone appeared once. The rearrangement uses TRBV2 and TRBJ1-1, with 7 positions matching TRBD1. Germline values: CDR1 SNHLY, CDR2 FYNNEI. The CDR3 length is 20 residues. Trimming took 6 bases from V and 2 from J; bases not matched to a gene: 24. DNA for the CDR3: TGTGCCAGCAGGGAGAAGTATTTCCCAGGGGGGACTTATCCCAACACTGAAGCTTTCTTT. Its translation: CASREKYFPGGTYPNTEAFF.

This clone was seen only a few times. The rearrangement joins TRBV13 to TRBJ2-4; 11 nucleotides match TRBD2. This CDR3 is 16 amino acids long. V trimming: 3 bases; J trimming: 6 bases; junction bases outside the gene matches: 7. The V gene's germline CDR1 is PRHDT and CDR2 FYEKMQ (reference sequence). CDR3 sequence (DNA): TGTGCCAGCAGCTTCGGACTAGCGGGTTCCCCAAACATTCAGTACTTC. Its translation: CASSFGLAGSPNIQYF.

This chain connects TRBV2 to TRBJ1-2; D not certain. Germline V gives CDR1 SNHLY, CDR2 FYNNEI. The germline V and J ends were trimmed by 6 bases and 4 bases, with 15 bases remaining between them. The length of the CDR3 is 14 residues. CDR3 amino acids: CASSRTDRSYGYTF. CDR3 bases: TGTGCCAGCAGCAGGACTGATAGGAGCTATGGCTACACCTTC. Based on the CDR3 plus reference TRBV2 and TRBJ1-2, the full variable domain is EPEVTQTPSHQVTQMGQEVILRCVPISNHLYFYWYRQILGQKVEFLVSFYNNEISEKSEIFDDQFSVERPDGSNFTLKIRSTKLEDSAMYFCASSRTDRSYGYTFGSGTRLTVV.

This rearrangement joins TRBV6-1 to TRBJ1-4; D gene ambiguous. The CDR3 totals 13 residues. V lost 1 base and J 7 bases, leaving 7 bases between the germline ends. Germline V gives CDR1 MNHNS, CDR2 SASEGT. CDR3 sequence reads: CASSEEGGEKLFF. Written as DNA, the CDR3 is TGTGCCAGCAGTGAAGAGGGCGGTGAAAAACTGTTTTTT.

The V gene is TRBV19, the J gene TRBJ2-2; tentatively, D is TRBD2 (7 bases). The V gene lost 9 bases and the J gene lost 4 bases, with 21 bases spanning the gap. This CDR3 region has 16 residues. In germline, CDR1 is LNHDA, CDR2 SQIVND (reference sequence). The CDR3: CASRKGGPGSTGELFF. The CDR3 nucleotides are TGTGCCAGCAGGAAGGGGGGGCCCGGGAGCACCGGGGAGCTGTTTTTT.

The chain combines TRBV10-1 with TRBJ2-7; D unclear. The CDR3 has 14 residues. Trimming left V 4 bases short and J 6 bases short, with 16 bases between. The germline V gene encodes CDR1 WNHNN and CDR2 SYGVQD (reference sequence). CDR3 region: CASSVGLDASEQYF. Written as DNA, the CDR3 is TGCGCCAGCAGTGTAGGGCTAGATGCCTCCGAGCAGTACTTC.

This clone has a count of ten or more. This chain links TRBV25-1 with TRBJ2-5; TRBD2 might be the D (6 bases). V was shortened by 8 bases and J by 7 bases, with 14 bases between the two germline ends. Germline CDR1 is MGHDK and CDR2 is SYGVNS. The CDR3 totals 12 residues. The CDR3 region is CASGDSSGTQYF. The CDR3 coding sequence is TGTGCCAGCGGGGACTCCTCGGGGACCCAGTACTTC.

J is TRBJ2-2 and V is TRBV28, with D unclear. V was cut by 5 bases and J by 4 bases, with 11 bases left in between. CDR1 and CDR2 from the germline V gene are MDHEN and SYDVKM. There are 14 residues in the CDR3. This CDR3 is CASSVGIATGELFF. DNA for the CDR3: TGTGCCAGCAGTGTCGGAATAGCCACCGGGGAGCTGTTTTTT.

This clone was seen a few times. The CDR3 nucleotides are TGTTCGAGTTGGGGAGGAGGATTTGAGCAGTTCTTC. Protein: CSSWGGGFEQFF. V is TRBV19 and J is TRBJ2-1; a possible D gene is TRBD2 (6 bases). Per germline, CDR1 LNHDA and CDR2 SQIVND (reference sequence). The CDR3 length is 12 residues.

The rearrangement uses TRBV19 and TRBJ1-1, with 9 bases matching TRBD1. The germline V gene has CDR1 LNHDA and CDR2 SQIVND (reference sequence). V dropped 6 bases and J dropped 7; count of bases not matched to a gene: 6. The CDR3 is 13 residues long. The CDR3 bases are TGTGCCAGTAGGGGGACAGGGAACTTTGAAGCTTTCTTT. Translating gives CASRGTGNFEAFF.

With regard to this clone: A much larger clone sits a single nucleotide away, making a read error possible. In nucleotides, the CDR3 is TGTGCCAGCAGCTTATCAGACACAGATACGCAGTATTTT. Amino acids: CASSLSDTDTQYF. The rearrangement links TRBV11-2 to TRBJ2-3, with D unclear. Deletions cut 2 bases from V and 2 bases from J, with 5 bases between. The CDR3 is 13 amino acids. Germline V gene sequence: CDR1 SGHAT, CDR2 FQNNGV.

This chain's CDR3 is CASSPPGAPGYEQYF. CDR3 coding DNA: TGTGCCAGCAGTCCCCCAGGTGCGCCAGGCTACGAGCAGTACTTC. The chain joins TRBV28 to TRBJ2-7; no reliable D call. CDR3 length equals 15 residues. Germline V gene sequence: CDR1 MDHEN, CDR2 SYDVKM. The V gene lost 5 bases and the J gene lost 3 bases, with 17 bases spanning the gap.

This chain links TRBV11-2 with TRBJ1-3; D perhaps matches TRBD1 (5 bases). CDR1 and CDR2 from the germline V gene are SGHAT and FQNNGV. The CDR3 totals 16 residues. V was trimmed by 4 bases and J by 2 bases, leaving 15 bases between them. This CDR3 is CASSWGRGSTGNTIYF. DNA for the CDR3: TGTGCCAGCAGCTGGGGCCGGGGATCTACTGGAAACACCATATATTTT.

The genes are TRBV11-2 and TRBJ1-1; D remains ambiguous. Trimming cost V 4 bases and J 0 bases, with 3 bases left between them. This CDR3 contains 12 residues. Germline CDR1 SGHAT, CDR2 FQNNGV. The CDR3 coding sequence is TGTGCCAGCAGCTCCATGAACACTGAAGCTTTCTTT. It yields the protein CASSSMNTEAFF.

CDR3 DNA sequence: TGTGCCAGCAGATTAGGGGGTGCCAACACTGAAGCTTTCTTT. Amino acids: CASRLGGANTEAFF. This rearrangement joins TRBV9 to TRBJ1-1; maybe TRBD1 (6 bases). Germline CDR1 SGDLS, CDR2 YYNGEE. The V gene lost 5 bases and the J gene lost 2 bases, with 13 bases spanning the gap. The CDR3 has 14 amino acids. The whole variable domain, filled in from reference TRBV9 and TRBJ1-1, reads DSGVTQTPKHLITATGQRVTLRCSPRSGDLSVYWYQQSLDQGLQFLIQYYNGEERAKGNILERFSAQQFPDLHSELNLSSLELGDSALYFCASRLGGANTEAFFGQGTRLTVV.

This chain uses TRBV19 with TRBJ2-2, with TRBD1 matching over 7 bases. There are 15 residues in the CDR3. CDR1 LNHDA and CDR2 SQIVND come from the germline V gene (reference sequence). Trimming cost V 7 bases and J 5 bases; bases outside gene matches: 10. The CDR3 spells CASKEGTVTTGELFF. CDR3 DNA sequence: TGTGCCAGTAAGGAAGGGACAGTTACAACCGGGGAGCTGTTTTTT.